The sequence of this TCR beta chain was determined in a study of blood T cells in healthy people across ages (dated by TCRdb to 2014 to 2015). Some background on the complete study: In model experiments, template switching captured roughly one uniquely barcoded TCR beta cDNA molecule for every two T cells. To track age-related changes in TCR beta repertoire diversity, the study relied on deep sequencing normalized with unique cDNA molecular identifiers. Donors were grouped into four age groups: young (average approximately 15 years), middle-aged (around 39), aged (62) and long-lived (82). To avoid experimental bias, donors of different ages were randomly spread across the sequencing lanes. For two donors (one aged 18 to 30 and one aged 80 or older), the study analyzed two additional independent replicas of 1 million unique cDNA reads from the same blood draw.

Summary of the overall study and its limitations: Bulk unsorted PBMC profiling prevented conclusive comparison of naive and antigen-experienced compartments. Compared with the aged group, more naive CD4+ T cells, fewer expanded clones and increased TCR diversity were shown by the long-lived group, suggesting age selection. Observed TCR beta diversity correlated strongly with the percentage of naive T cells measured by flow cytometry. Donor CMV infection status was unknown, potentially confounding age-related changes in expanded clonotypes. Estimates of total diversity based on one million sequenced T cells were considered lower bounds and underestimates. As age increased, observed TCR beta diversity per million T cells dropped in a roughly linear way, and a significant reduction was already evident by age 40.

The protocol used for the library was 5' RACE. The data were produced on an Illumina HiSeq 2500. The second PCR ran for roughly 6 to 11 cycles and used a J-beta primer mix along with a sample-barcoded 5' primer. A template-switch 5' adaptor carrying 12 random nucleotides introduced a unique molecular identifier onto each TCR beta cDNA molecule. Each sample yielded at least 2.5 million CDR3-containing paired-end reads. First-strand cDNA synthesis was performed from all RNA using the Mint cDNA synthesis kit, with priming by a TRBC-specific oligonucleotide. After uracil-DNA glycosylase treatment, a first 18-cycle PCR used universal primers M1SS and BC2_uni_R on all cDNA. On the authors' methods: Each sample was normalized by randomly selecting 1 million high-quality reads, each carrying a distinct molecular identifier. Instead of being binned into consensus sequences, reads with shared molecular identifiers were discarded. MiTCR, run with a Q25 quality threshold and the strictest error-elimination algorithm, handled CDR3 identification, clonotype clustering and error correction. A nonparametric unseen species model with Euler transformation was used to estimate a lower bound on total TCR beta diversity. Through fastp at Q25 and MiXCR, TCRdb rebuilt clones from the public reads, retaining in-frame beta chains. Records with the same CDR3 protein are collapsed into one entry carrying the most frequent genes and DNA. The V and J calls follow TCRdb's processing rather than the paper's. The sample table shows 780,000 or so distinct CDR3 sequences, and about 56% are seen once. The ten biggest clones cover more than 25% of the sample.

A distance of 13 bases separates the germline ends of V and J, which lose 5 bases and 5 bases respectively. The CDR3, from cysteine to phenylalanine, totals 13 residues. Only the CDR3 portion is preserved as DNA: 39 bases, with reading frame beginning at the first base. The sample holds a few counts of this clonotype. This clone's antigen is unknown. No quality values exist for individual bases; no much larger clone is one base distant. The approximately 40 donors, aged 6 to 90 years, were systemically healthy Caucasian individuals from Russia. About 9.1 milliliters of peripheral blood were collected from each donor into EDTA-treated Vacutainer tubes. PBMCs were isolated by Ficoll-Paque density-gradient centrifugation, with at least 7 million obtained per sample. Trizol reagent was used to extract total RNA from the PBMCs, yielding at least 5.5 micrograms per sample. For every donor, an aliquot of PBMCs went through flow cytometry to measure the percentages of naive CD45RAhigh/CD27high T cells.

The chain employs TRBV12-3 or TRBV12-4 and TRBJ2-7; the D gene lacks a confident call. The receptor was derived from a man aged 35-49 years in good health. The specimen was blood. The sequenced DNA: TGTGCCAGCAGTCCCCTAGAGGTCCACGAGCAGTACTTC. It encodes CASSPLEVHEQYF.